Sequencing of this TCR beta chain was carried out in a study of cytomegalovirus exposure and HLA in healthy donors. Study-level points and caveats: Cytomegalovirus status was reportedly diagnosed by the classifier with high sensitivity and specificity. Rare sequences made up most TCRs, while some public TCRs were found in many donors. Confirmation was obtained in vitro that a few CMV-associated chains are specific for CMV antigens. Listed as cytomegalovirus-associated were 164 TCR beta chains.

Sequencing used immunoSEQ multiplex PCR; TCRdb keeps in-frame clones, though not all of them. The sample yields tens of thousands of clones, roughly 93% seen once. With regard to this clone: The antigen is unknown.

Germline values: CDR1 SGHTA, CDR2 FQGTGA. V lost 5 bases and J 1 base, leaving 12 bases between the germline ends. This CDR3 comprises 15 residues. This clonotype was sampled from a woman under 40 in good health and CMV-seronegative. This chain joins TRBV7-3 and TRBJ2-1, with D perhaps assigned TRBD1 or TRBD2 (6 bases each). The sequenced material came from PBMCs. The CDR3 nucleotides are TGTGCCAGCAGCCTAAGGGGGGTATCCTACAATGAGCAGTTCTTC. Amino acids: CASSLRGVSYNEQFF. Full variable domain (rest looked up from reference TRBV7-3 and TRBJ2-1): GAGVSQTPSNKVTEKGKYVELRCDPISGHTALYWYRQSLGQGPEFLIYFQGTGAADDSGLPNDRFFAVRPEGSVSTLKIQRTERGDSAVYLCASSLRGVSYNEQFFGPGTRLTVL.